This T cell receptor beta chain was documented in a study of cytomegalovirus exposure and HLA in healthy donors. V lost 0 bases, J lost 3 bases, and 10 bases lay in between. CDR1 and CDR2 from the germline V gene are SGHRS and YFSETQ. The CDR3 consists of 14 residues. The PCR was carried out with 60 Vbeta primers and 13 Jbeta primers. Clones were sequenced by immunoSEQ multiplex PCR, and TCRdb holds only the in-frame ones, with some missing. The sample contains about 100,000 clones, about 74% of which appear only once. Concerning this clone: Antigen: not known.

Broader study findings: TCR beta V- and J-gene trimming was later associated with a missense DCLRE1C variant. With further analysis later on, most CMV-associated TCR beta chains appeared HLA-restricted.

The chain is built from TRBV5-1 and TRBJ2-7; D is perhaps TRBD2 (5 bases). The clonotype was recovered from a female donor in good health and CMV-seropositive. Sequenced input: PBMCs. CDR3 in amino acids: CASSLDSRDYEQYF. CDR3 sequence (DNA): TGCGCCAGCAGCTTGGACAGCCGGGACTACGAGCAGTACTTC.